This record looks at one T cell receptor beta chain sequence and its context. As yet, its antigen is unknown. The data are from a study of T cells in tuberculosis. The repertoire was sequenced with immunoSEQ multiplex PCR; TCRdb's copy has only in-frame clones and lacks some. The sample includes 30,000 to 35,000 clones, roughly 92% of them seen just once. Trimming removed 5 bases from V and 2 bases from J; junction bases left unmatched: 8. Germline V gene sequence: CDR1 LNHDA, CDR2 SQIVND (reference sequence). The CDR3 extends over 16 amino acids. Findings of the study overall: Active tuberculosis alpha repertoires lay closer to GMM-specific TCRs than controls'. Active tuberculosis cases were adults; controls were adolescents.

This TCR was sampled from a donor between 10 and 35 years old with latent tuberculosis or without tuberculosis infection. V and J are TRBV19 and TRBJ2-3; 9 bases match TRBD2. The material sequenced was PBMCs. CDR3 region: CASSSAGLAPTDTQYF. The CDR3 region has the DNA TGTGCCAGTAGTTCGGCGGGACTAGCACCCACAGATACGCAGTATTTT.